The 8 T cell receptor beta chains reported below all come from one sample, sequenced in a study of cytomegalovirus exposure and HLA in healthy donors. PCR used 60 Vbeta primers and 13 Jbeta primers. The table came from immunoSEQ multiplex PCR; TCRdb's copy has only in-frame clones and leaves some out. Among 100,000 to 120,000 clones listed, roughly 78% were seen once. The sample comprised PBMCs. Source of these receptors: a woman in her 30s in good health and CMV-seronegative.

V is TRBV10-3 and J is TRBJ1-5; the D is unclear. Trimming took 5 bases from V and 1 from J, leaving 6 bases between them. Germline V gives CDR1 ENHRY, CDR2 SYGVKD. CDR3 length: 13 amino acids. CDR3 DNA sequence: TGTGCCATCAGTCTCGGGAGCAATCAGCCCCAGCATTTT. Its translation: CAISLGSNQPQHF.

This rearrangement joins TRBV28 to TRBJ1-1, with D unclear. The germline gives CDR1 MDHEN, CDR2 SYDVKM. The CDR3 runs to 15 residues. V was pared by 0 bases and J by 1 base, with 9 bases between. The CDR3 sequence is CASSLWSEGNTEAFF. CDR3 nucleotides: TGTGCCAGCAGTTTATGGTCCGAGGGGAACACTGAAGCTTTCTTT.

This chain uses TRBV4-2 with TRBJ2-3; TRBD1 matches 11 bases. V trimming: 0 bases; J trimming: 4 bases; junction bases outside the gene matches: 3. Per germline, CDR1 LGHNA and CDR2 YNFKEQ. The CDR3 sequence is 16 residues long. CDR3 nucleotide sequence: TGTGCCAGCAGCCAAGATGGACAGGGGGCGGCAGATACGCAGTATTTT. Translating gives CASSQDGQGAADTQYF.

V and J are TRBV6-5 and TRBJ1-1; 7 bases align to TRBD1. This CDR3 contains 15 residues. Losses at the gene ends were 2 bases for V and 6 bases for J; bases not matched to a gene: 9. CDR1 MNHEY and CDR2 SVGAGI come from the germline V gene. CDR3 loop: CASSYLPTGSAEAFF. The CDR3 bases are TGTGCCAGCAGTTACCTCCCGACAGGGAGCGCTGAAGCTTTCTTT.

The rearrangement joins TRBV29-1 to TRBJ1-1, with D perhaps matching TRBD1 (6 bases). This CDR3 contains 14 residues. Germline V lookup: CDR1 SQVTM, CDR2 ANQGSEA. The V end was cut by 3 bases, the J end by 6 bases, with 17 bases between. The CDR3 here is CSVDLAAEGAEAFF. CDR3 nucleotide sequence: TGCAGCGTTGATCTGGCAGCCGAGGGGGCTGAAGCTTTCTTT.

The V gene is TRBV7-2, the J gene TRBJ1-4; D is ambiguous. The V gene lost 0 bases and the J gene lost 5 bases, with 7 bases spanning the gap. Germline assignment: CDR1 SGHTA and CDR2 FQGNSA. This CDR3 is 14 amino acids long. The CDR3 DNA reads TGTGCCAGCAGCTTAGCTGGCCGCAATGAAAAACTGTTTTTT. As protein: CASSLAGRNEKLFF. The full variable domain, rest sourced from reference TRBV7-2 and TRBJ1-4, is GAGVSQSPSNKVTEKGKDVELRCDPISGHTALYWYRQSLGQGLEFLIYFQGNSAPDKSGLPSDRFSAERTGGSVSTLTIQRTQQEDSAVYLCASSLAGRNEKLFFGSGTQLSVL.

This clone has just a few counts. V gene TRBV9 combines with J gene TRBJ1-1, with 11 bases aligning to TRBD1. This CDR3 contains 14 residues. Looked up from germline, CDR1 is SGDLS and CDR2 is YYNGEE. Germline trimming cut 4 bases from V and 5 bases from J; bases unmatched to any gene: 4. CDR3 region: CASSTGQGATEAFF. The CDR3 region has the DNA TGTGCCAGCAGCACCGGACAGGGGGCGACTGAAGCTTTCTTT.

The CDR3 reads CAWSVLWGGRDSMGGQFF. Written as DNA, the CDR3 is TGTGCCTGGAGTGTCCTCTGGGGGGGCAGGGACTCCATGGGTGGGCAGTTCTTC. The chain has TRBV30 and TRBJ2-1, with TRBD2 as a possible D gene (7 bases). This CDR3 is built from 18 residues. Germline CDR1 reads GTSNPN; CDR2 reads SVGIG (reference sequence). V was shortened by 0 bases and J by 12 bases, with 30 bases between the two germline ends. Complete variable domain (other parts from reference TRBV30 and TRBJ2-1): SQTIHQWPATLVQPVGSPLSLECTVEGTSNPNLYWYRQAAGRGLQLLFYSVGIGQISSEVPQNLSASRPQDRQFILSSKKLLLSDSGFYLCAWSVLWGGRDSMGGQFFGPGTRLTVL.